This is a list of T cell receptor beta chains from one sample in a study of post-analysis software for immune sequencing data. TCRdb re-called the PCR reads through MiXCR, storing one row per CDR3 protein. The sample holds some 450,000 distinct CDR3 sequences, around 40% seen once. Specimen: blood. These receptors came from a girl between 5 and 17 years old with multiple sclerosis. The CDR3 runs from the conserved cysteine through the conserved F or W. The D gene is left open where the match is weak. Expanded clones are given a class, and other clones once, few, many or no size at all.

abundance: -
d_gene: -
v_gene: TRBV7-9
j_gene: TRBJ2-3
CDR3aa: CASSLAEGGVTDTQYF
CDR3nt: TGTGCCAGCAGCTTAGCTGAGGGGGGAGTCACAGATACGCAGTATTTT

abundance: few
d_gene: TRBD2
v_gene: TRBV7-3
j_gene: TRBJ2-7
CDR3aa: CASSPQGSGSYEQYF
CDR3nt: TGTGCCAGCAGCCCCCAAGGTAGCGGGTCCTACGAGCAGTACTTC

abundance: -
d_gene: TRBD1
v_gene: TRBV20-1
j_gene: TRBJ2-1
CDR3aa: CSARDGTGGNEQFF
CDR3nt: TGCAGTGCTAGAGACGGGACAGGGGGCAATGAGCAGTTCTTC

abundance: -
d_gene: -
v_gene: TRBV20-1
j_gene: TRBJ2-1
CDR3aa: CSATGEGGLVYNEQFF
CDR3nt: TGCAGTGCTACGGGCGAAGGGGGGCTAGTTTACAATGAGCAGTTCTTC

abundance: once
d_gene: TRBD2
v_gene: TRBV20-1
j_gene: TRBJ2-7
CDR3aa: CSAEKAGGLYEQYF
CDR3nt: TGCAGTGCCGAAAAGGCGGGAGGCCTCTACGAGCAGTACTTC

abundance: -
d_gene: TRBD2
v_gene: TRBV7-9
j_gene: TRBJ2-1
CDR3aa: CASSLRTSGRIEQFF
CDR3nt: TGTGCCAGCAGCCTACGGACTAGCGGGAGGATTGAGCAGTTCTTC

abundance: few
d_gene: TRBD1
v_gene: TRBV20-1
j_gene: TRBJ1-2
CDR3aa: CSAEGQTRANYGYTF
CDR3nt: TGCAGTGCCGAGGGACAGACGAGAGCTAACTATGGCTACACCTTC

abundance: -
d_gene: -
v_gene: TRBV25-1
j_gene: TRBJ2-3
CDR3aa: CASSAGQFPSASTDTQYF
CDR3nt: TGTGCCAGCAGTGCAGGACAGTTTCCCTCCGCTAGCACAGATACGCAGTATTTT

abundance: -
d_gene: -
v_gene: TRBV5-1
j_gene: TRBJ2-3
CDR3aa: CASGHTDTQYF
CDR3nt: TGCGCCAGCGGACACACAGATACGCAGTATTTT

abundance: few
d_gene: TRBD1
v_gene: TRBV6-1
j_gene: TRBJ2-7
CDR3aa: CASSVGTVSYEQYF
CDR3nt: TGTGCCAGCAGTGTCGGGACAGTATCCTACGAGCAGTACTTC

abundance: -
d_gene: -
v_gene: TRBV5-1
j_gene: TRBJ2-3
CDR3aa: CASSSGRGPDTQYF
CDR3nt: TGCGCCAGCAGCTCGGGACGGGGCCCAGATACGCAGTATTTT

abundance: few
d_gene: -
v_gene: TRBV20-1
j_gene: TRBJ1-5
CDR3aa: CSARVQNRDFSNQPQHF
CDR3nt: TGCAGTGCTAGAGTTCAGAATCGAGATTTTAGCAATCAGCCCCAGCATTTT

abundance: few
d_gene: TRBD1
v_gene: TRBV7-2
j_gene: TRBJ2-1
CDR3aa: CASRPRQGARGNEQFF
CDR3nt: TGTGCCAGCAGGCCTAGACAGGGGGCCAGGGGGAATGAGCAGTTCTTC

abundance: many
d_gene: -
v_gene: TRBV4-3
j_gene: TRBJ2-3
CDR3aa: CASSQEVQGRTDTQYF
CDR3nt: TGCGCCAGCAGCCAAGAGGTACAGGGACGCACAGATACGCAGTATTTT

abundance: -
d_gene: TRBD2
v_gene: TRBV6-5
j_gene: TRBJ2-5
CDR3aa: CASRGERLAEETQYF
CDR3nt: TGTGCCAGCAGAGGAGAAAGACTAGCGGAAGAGACCCAGTACTTC

abundance: -
d_gene: TRBD1
v_gene: TRBV5-1
j_gene: TRBJ1-2
CDR3aa: CASSLDASTGVYGYTF
CDR3nt: TGCGCCAGCAGCTTGGACGCCTCTACAGGGGTATATGGCTACACCTTC

abundance: -
d_gene: TRBD2
v_gene: TRBV12-3/TRBV12-4
j_gene: TRBJ2-7
CDR3aa: CASSSSGISYEQYF
CDR3nt: TGTGCCAGCAGCTCTAGCGGGATTTCCTACGAGCAGTACTTC

abundance: -
d_gene: -
v_gene: TRBV5-1
j_gene: TRBJ2-7
CDR3aa: CASNDGVGLGEQYF
CDR3nt: TGCGCCAGCAACGATGGGGTCGGGTTAGGAGAGCAGTACTTC

abundance: -
d_gene: TRBD2
v_gene: TRBV10-3
j_gene: TRBJ2-3
CDR3aa: CAISEKPLGAGGEDTQYF
CDR3nt: TGTGCCATCAGTGAGAAACCCCTTGGAGCGGGAGGTGAAGATACGCAGTATTTT

abundance: -
d_gene: TRBD1
v_gene: TRBV10-3
j_gene: TRBJ2-5
CDR3aa: CAISGKGTGLNNEQYF
CDR3nt: TGTGCCATCAGTGGGAAGGGGACAGGGCTTAATAATGAGCAGTACTTC

abundance: -
d_gene: -
v_gene: TRBV9
j_gene: TRBJ2-4
CDR3aa: CASSEGRRRYF
CDR3nt: TGTGCCAGCAGCGAGGGACGGCGAAGGTACTTC